Below are 23 T cell receptor beta chains sequenced from a single sample in a study of blood T cell repertoires in COVID-19. Produced via immunoSEQ multiplex PCR; TCRdb's table is partial and in-frame only. Counted here are some 230,000 clones, roughly 86% occurring once; the ten biggest clones make up approximately 10%. The sample was peripheral blood. These TCRs come from a woman aged 50 to 65 with COVID-19, enrolled during active disease.

The genes are TRBV7-8 and TRBJ2-5, with D maybe TRBD1 (5 bases). CDR3 length: 15 residues. Trimming left V 6 bases short and J 1 base short, with 15 bases between. CDR1 and CDR2 (germline): SGHVS, FQNEAQ. The CDR3, as DNA: TGTGCCAGCAGTTCGATCAGGGCCCTCCAAGAGACCCAGTACTTC. Protein sequence: CASSSIRALQETQYF.

The chain uses TRBV18 and TRBJ1-2; D may be TRBD1 (5 bases). The CDR3 loop spans 13 amino acids. Germline V gene lookup returns CDR1 KGHSH and CDR2 LQKENI. Trimming cost V 2 bases and J 4 bases, with 8 bases left between them. The CDR3 protein is CASSPFDSYGYTF. In nucleotides, the CDR3 is TGTGCCAGCTCACCATTCGACAGCTATGGCTACACCTTC.

The chain uses TRBV18 and TRBJ2-2; 9 bases are shared with TRBD2. This CDR3 region has 14 residues. The germline CDR1 and CDR2 sequences are KGHSH and LQKENI. V was clipped by 5 bases and J by 7 bases; unmatched bases: 5. CDR3 sequence (DNA): TGTGCCAGCTCAAGGACTAGCGACGGCGGGGAGCTGTTTTTT. It yields the protein CASSRTSDGGELFF.

CDR3 residues: CASRERGLAGELFF. DNA of the CDR3: TGTGCCAGCAGAGAGAGAGGGTTGGCCGGGGAGCTGTTTTTT. The chain recombines TRBV6-5 with TRBJ2-2, with D tentatively TRBD2 (5 bases). Trimming cost V 6 bases and J 6 bases, with 14 bases left between them. The germline CDR1 and CDR2 sequences are MNHEY and SVGAGI. The CDR3 is made up of 14 amino acids.

V usage is TRBV4-3 and J usage is TRBJ1-2; D might be TRBD1 (6 bases). CDR1 is LGHNA, CDR2 YSLEER, per germline. With 4 bases removed from V and 3 bases from J, the gap between germline ends came to 12 bases. This CDR3 is 14 amino acids long. The CDR3 loop is CASSLMAGDYGYTF. The CDR3 DNA is TGCGCCAGCAGCCTAATGGCAGGGGACTATGGCTACACCTTC.

This clone turned up a few times. The rearrangement links TRBV5-1 to TRBJ2-2; D is possibly TRBD1 (5 bases). The CDR3 is 17 residues long. The V gene lost 0 bases and the J gene lost 4 bases, with 16 bases spanning the gap. From germline, CDR1 is SGHRS and CDR2 YFSETQ. CDR3 amino acids: CASSLAGAPRGTGELFF. The DNA for the CDR3 is TGCGCCAGCAGCTTGGCTGGCGCCCCAAGGGGCACCGGGGAGCTGTTTTTT.

This chain joins TRBV27 and TRBJ2-5; a weak D match, TRBD1 (5 bases). CDR1 and CDR2 (germline): MNHEY, SMNVEV (reference sequence). V gave up 11 bases and J gave up 3 bases, with 19 bases separating them. This CDR3 region has 14 residues. In DNA, the CDR3 is TGTGCCCGTTCGAACAGGTCCTACAAAGAGACCCAGTACTTC. It translates to CARSNRSYKETQYF.

This CDR3 reads CASRRTGTYGYTF. In DNA form, the CDR3 reads TGCGCCAGCAGACGGACAGGGACCTATGGCTACACCTTC. This chain connects TRBV4-1 to TRBJ1-2, with 8 bases lining up with TRBD1. V dropped 6 bases and J dropped 4; count of bases not matched to a gene: 4. Germline V lookup: CDR1 MGHRA, CDR2 YSYEKL. The CDR3 runs 13 residues.

The chain employs TRBV19 and TRBJ1-1; tentative D call: TRBD1 (5 bases). The V end lost 3 bases, the J end lost 4 bases, and 12 bases lay between the germline ends. Germline assignment: CDR1 LNHDA and CDR2 SQIVND (reference sequence). The length of the CDR3 is 14 residues. The CDR3 DNA reads as TGTGCCAGTAGTATTCTGGGGGGAACCACTGAAGCTTTCTTT. Its protein product is CASSILGGTTEAFF.

The chain uses TRBV9 and TRBJ2-7; tentative D call: TRBD2 (5 bases). Germline CDR1 and CDR2: SGDLS and YYNGEE. This CDR3 spans 15 amino acids. Trimming took off 10 bases at V and 2 bases at J, with 22 bases between the two ends. CDR3 nucleotide sequence: TGTGCCCCCCAGAGGGCGCCGCGCGCTACCTACGAGCAGTACGTC. Translating gives CAPQRAPRATYEQYV.

The chain recombines TRBV2 with TRBJ1-1, with unresolved D. The V and J ends lost 0 bases and 0 bases respectively, with 5 bases between them. Germline V gene sequence: CDR1 SNHLY, CDR2 FYNNEI. The length of the CDR3 is 14 residues. Here the CDR3 DNA reads TGTGCCAGCAGTGAAGCAGCCATGAACACTGAAGCTTTCTTT. It specifies CASSEAAMNTEAFF.

The gene calls are TRBV2 and TRBJ2-3; 7 bases align to TRBD2. With 3 bases clipped from V and 2 bases from J, the junction kept 5 bases outside the gene matches. Germline values: CDR1 SNHLY, CDR2 FYNNEI. This CDR3 region has 15 residues. The DNA of the CDR3 is TGTGCCAGCAGTGAGGGGGGGGGACTCACAGATACGCAGTATTTT. It is translated as CASSEGGGLTDTQYF.

The V call is TRBV3-1 (or the pseudogene TRBV3-2), the J call TRBJ1-1, with D perhaps TRBD1 (5 bases). Trimming left V 2 bases short and J 5 bases short, with 12 bases between. Germline V CDR1 and CDR2: LGHDT, YNNKEL (reference sequence). The CDR3 covers 14 residues. This CDR3 is CASSQLTGRTEAFF. The CDR3 DNA is TGTGCCAGCAGCCAACTCACAGGCCGGACTGAAGCTTTCTTT.

J is TRBJ2-2 and V is TRBV7-8; a possible D gene is TRBD1 (7 bases). Germline CDR1 reads SGHVS; CDR2 reads FQNEAQ. V was trimmed by 0 bases and J by 7 bases, leaving 12 bases between them. The CDR3 is 15 residues long. This CDR3 reads CASSLAYRGGGELFF. In DNA, the CDR3 is TGTGCCAGCAGCTTAGCTTACAGGGGAGGCGGGGAGCTGTTTTTT.

The chain uses TRBV12-3 or TRBV12-4 and TRBJ1-1, with 11 bases lining up with TRBD1. CDR3 length equals 13 residues. V lost 6 bases to trimming and J lost 5 bases; unmatched junction nucleotides: 2. CDR3 residues: CASRGQGATEAFF. CDR3 sequence (DNA): TGTGCCAGCAGAGGACAGGGGGCAACTGAAGCTTTCTTT.

The chain combines TRBV11-2 with TRBJ2-1; D not resolved. Between the trimmed V and J ends, which lost 2 bases and 1 base, there was a span of 6 bases. The CDR3 extends over 14 amino acids. Germline V lookup: CDR1 SGHAT, CDR2 FQNNGV. The CDR3 is CASSLSSSYNEQFF. The CDR3 DNA reads as TGTGCCAGCAGCTTAAGCTCTTCCTACAATGAGCAGTTCTTC.

V usage is TRBV2 and J usage is TRBJ1-5; D may be TRBD1 (6 bases). Deletions cut 8 bases from V and 4 bases from J, with 12 bases between. Germline values: CDR1 SNHLY, CDR2 FYNNEI. The CDR3 contains 13 residues. CDR3 protein: CASRGQINQPQHF. The DNA of the CDR3 is TGTGCCAGCCGGGGACAAATAAATCAGCCCCAGCATTTT.

The genes are TRBV4-2 and TRBJ1-2; D is undetermined. V gave up 4 bases and J gave up 5 bases, with 11 bases separating them. There are 13 residues in the CDR3. Germline V gives CDR1 LGHNA, CDR2 YNFKEQ. In DNA form, the CDR3 reads TGTGCCAGCAGCCCCGAAGGCGGGTATGGCTACACCTTC. Translating it yields CASSPEGGYGYTF.

The chain has TRBV29-1 and TRBJ1-1; D may be TRBD1 (5 bases). Trimming removed 4 bases from V and 6 bases from J, with 9 bases in between. This CDR3 contains 11 residues. From germline, CDR1 is SQVTM and CDR2 ANQGSEA. The CDR3 here is CSVGRAAEAFF. The CDR3, as DNA: TGCAGCGTTGGCAGGGCGGCTGAAGCTTTCTTT.

This clone was found once. The chain couples TRBV27 to TRBJ2-7; D call uncertain. CDR3 length: 13 residues. CDR1 and CDR2 (germline): MNHEY, SMNVEV (reference sequence). Trimming stripped 8 bases from V and 0 bases from J, with 11 bases between. CDR3 amino acids: CASGQQASYEQYV. The DNA for the CDR3 is TGTGCCAGCGGCCAGCAGGCCTCCTACGAGCAGTACGTC.

There are a few counts of this clone. The chain has TRBV6-2 or TRBV6-3 and TRBJ2-7; a weak D match, TRBD2 (5 bases). Germline CDR1 is MNHEY and CDR2 is SVGEGT. The CDR3 extends over 17 amino acids. V was trimmed by 2 bases and J by 4 bases, leaving 21 bases between them. The CDR3 is CASSYSRASGNGYEQYF. The CDR3 DNA reads TGTGCCAGCAGTTACAGTCGGGCGTCGGGGAACGGGTACGAGCAGTACTTC.

The gene calls are TRBV10-3 and TRBJ1-2, with D tentatively TRBD1 (5 bases). Germline CDR1 and CDR2: ENHRY and SYGVKD. V gave up 0 bases and J gave up 3 bases, with 11 bases separating them. This CDR3 spans 15 amino acids. The CDR3 protein is CAISESTDSYYGYTF. The CDR3 DNA reads as TGTGCCATCAGTGAGTCGACAGATTCTTACTATGGCTACACCTTC.

The V call is TRBV6-6, the J call TRBJ2-2; TRBD1 matches 8 bases. The CDR3 length is 15 residues. V shed 7 bases, J shed 5 bases, and the junction held 9 bases outside the gene matches. The germline V gene encodes CDR1 MNHNY and CDR2 SVGAGI (reference sequence). CDR3 DNA sequence: TGTGCCAGCATACTTCAGGGGGCTGAGACCGGGGAGCTGTTTTTT. It yields the protein CASILQGAETGELFF.